The 9 T cell receptor beta chains below all came from one sample that was sequenced in a study of blood T cells in healthy people across ages. A second PCR, run for roughly 7 to 12 cycles, used a sample-barcoded 5' primer plus a J-beta primer mix. In TCRdb, the 5' RACE reads were re-called with MiXCR into one record per CDR3 protein. The sample lists hundreds of thousands of distinct CDR3 sequences, around 50% occurring once. Sample: blood. All receptors derive from a woman older than 75 in good health.

Comment on this clonotype: This may be a read error: a much more frequent sequence differs by one nucleotide. The chain joins TRBV5-1 to TRBJ2-1; 7 nucleotides agree with TRBD2. This CDR3 spans 15 amino acids. Germline V gene data show CDR1 as SGHRS and CDR2 as YFSETQ. The trim removed 0 bases at V and 6 bases at J, leaving 6 bases unmatched. As DNA, the CDR3 is TGCGCCAGCAGCTTGGGGCAGGGAGGGTGCAATGAGCAGTTCTTC. It translates to CASSLGQGGCNEQFF. Supplemented by reference TRBV5-1 and TRBJ2-1, the full variable domain reads KAGVTQTPRYLIKTRGQQVTLSCSPISGHRSVSWYQQTPGQGLQFLFEYFSETQRNKGNFPGRFSGRQFSNSRSEMNVSTLELGDSALYLCASSLGQGGCNEQFFGPGTRLTVL.

The V call is TRBV28, the J call TRBJ2-7, with D perhaps TRBD1 (7 bases). The germline V gene encodes CDR1 MDHEN and CDR2 SYDVKM. Between the trimmed V and J ends, which lost 3 bases and 4 bases, there was a span of 16 bases. This CDR3 region has 15 residues. CDR3 sequence (DNA): TGTGCCAGCAGTTTCAGGAGGGGGCGCGGGTACGAGCAGTACTTC. Its protein is CASSFRRGRGYEQYF.

This clonotype occurred many times. A much bigger clone sits one base away, suggesting this may be a read error. The chain carries TRBV6-5 and TRBJ2-1; no clear D. The CDR3 totals 12 residues. Germline V gene lookup returns CDR1 MNHEY and CDR2 SVGAGI. Written as DNA, the CDR3 is TGTGCCGGCAGTTACTCGCGAACCGAGCAGTTCTTC. Translation: CAGSYSRTEQFF.

The chain is built from TRBV12-3 or TRBV12-4 and TRBJ1-1, with D uncertain. The CDR3 consists of 13 residues. Trimming took 1 base from V and 5 from J, leaving 8 bases between them. CDR3 sequence: CASSLGAFTEAFF. Written as DNA, the CDR3 is TGTGCCAGCAGTTTAGGGGCCTTTACTGAAGCTTTCTTT.

A single count supports this clonotype. The chain couples TRBV7-9 to TRBJ1-4; 8 nucleotides agree with TRBD1. V lost 5 bases, J lost 5 bases, and 10 bases stayed unmatched. CDR1 and CDR2 from the germline V gene are SEHNR and FQNEAQ (reference sequence). The CDR3 has 16 residues. CDR3 sequence: CASSPYGTGSNEKLFF. CDR3 nucleotide sequence: TGTGCCAGCAGCCCCTATGGGACAGGATCGAATGAAAAACTGTTTTTT.

Remarks on this clonotype: A much larger clonotype is one base distant, so this may be a read error. This chain connects TRBV7-9 to TRBJ2-4, with D possibly matching TRBD2 (6 bases). CDR3 size: 17 residues. Germline CDR1 is SEHNR and CDR2 is FQNEAQ (reference sequence). The CDR3 here is CASSRETPFLAKNSQYF. CDR3 DNA: TGTGCCAGCAGCCGGGAGACACCCTTTTTAGCCAAAAACAGTCAGTACTTC. The full variable domain, its missing parts supplied by reference TRBV7-9 and TRBJ2-4, is DTGVSQNPRHKITKRGQNVTFRCDPISEHNRLYWYRQTLGQGPEFLTYFQNEAQLEKSRLLSDRFSAERPKGSFSTLEIQRTEQGDSAMYLCASSRETPFLAKNSQYFGAGTRLSVL.

This clonotype was observed a handful of times. The chain links TRBV11-2 to TRBJ1-6; a possible D gene is TRBD1 (6 bases). Per germline, CDR1 SGHAT and CDR2 FQNNGV. V dropped 4 bases and J dropped 14 bases, with 15 bases sitting between them. The CDR3 length is 13 residues. Written as DNA, the CDR3 is TGTGCCAGCAGCTCCCACAGGGAACGGGCCCTCCACTTT. The encoded protein is CASSSHRERALHF.

This clonotype was detected many times. The rearrangement joins TRBV5-1 to TRBJ1-5, with TRBD1 matching 8 bases. The CDR3 extends over 16 amino acids. Per germline, CDR1 SGHRS and CDR2 YFSETQ. Trimming at V came to 0 bases and at J to 4 bases, leaving 6 bases not matched to a gene. DNA for the CDR3: TGCGCCAGCAGCTTGGGCCCGACAGGGGAAAATCAGCCCCAGCATTTT. Its protein product is CASSLGPTGENQPQHF.

This clonotype was found a few times. The chain recombines TRBV7-3 with TRBJ2-2, with TRBD1 identical over 8 bases. Germline V gene lookup returns CDR1 SGHTA and CDR2 FQGTGA. V was pared by 6 bases and J by 8 bases, with 5 bases of the junction left unmatched. The CDR3 runs 13 residues. The CDR3 nucleotides are TGTGCCAGCAGTCGACAGGGGAATGGGGAGCTGTTTTTT. Translation: CASSRQGNGELFF.